One sample yielded the 13 T cell receptor beta chains listed below, sequenced in a study of blood T cell repertoires in COVID-19. Produced via immunoSEQ multiplex PCR; TCRdb's table is partial and in-frame only. Of some 100,000 clones listed, roughly 92% are singletons. Material: peripheral blood. The receptors derive from a man in his 70s with acute or convalescent COVID-19.

The chain employs TRBV5-1 and TRBJ2-3; D gene unclear. V shed 5 bases and J shed 1 base, with 8 bases lying between them. Per germline, CDR1 SGHRS and CDR2 YFSETQ. CDR3 length equals 13 residues. CDR3 in amino acids: CASSPFRTDTQYF. The CDR3 DNA sequence: TGCGCCAGCAGTCCCTTTCGCACAGATACGCAGTATTTT.

This clone was seen only once. V usage is TRBV5-1 and J usage is TRBJ2-3, with TRBD1 matching 7 bases. Trimming at V came to 2 bases and at J to 4 bases, leaving 1 base not matched to a gene. This CDR3 comprises 13 residues. Germline V gene sequence: CDR1 SGHRS, CDR2 YFSETQ. The CDR3, as DNA: TGCGCCAGCAGCTTACAGGGGTCAGATACGCAGTATTTT. This sequence encodes CASSLQGSDTQYF.

The rearrangement uses TRBV7-2 and TRBJ2-1; possibly TRBD2 for D (6 bases). In germline, CDR1 is SGHTA, CDR2 FQGNSA. The CDR3 sequence is 15 residues long. V dropped 7 bases and J dropped 0 bases, with 13 bases sitting between them. CDR3 region: CASIKVGSSYNEQFF. CDR3 bases: TGTGCCAGCATCAAGGTCGGGAGCTCCTACAATGAGCAGTTCTTC.

The CDR3 reads CASRRTGTDTQYF. In DNA form, the CDR3 reads TGTGCCAGCAGAAGGACAGGCACAGATACGCAGTATTTT. The V and J genes are TRBV6-5 and TRBJ2-3, with D perhaps matching TRBD1 (6 bases). From germline, CDR1 is MNHEY and CDR2 SVGAGI. V was cut by 6 bases and J by 1 base, with 8 bases left in between. The length of the CDR3 is 13 residues.

The rearrangement uses TRBV6-1 and TRBJ1-5; 12 nucleotides line up with TRBD1. The CDR3 loop spans 15 amino acids. The junction had 6 bases not matched to a gene; V was cut back by 3 bases and J by 9 bases. Germline V gene lookup returns CDR1 MNHNS and CDR2 SASEGT. Here the CDR3 reads CASSDPGQGARPQHF. The CDR3 DNA is TGTGCCAGCAGTGATCCGGGACAGGGGGCACGGCCCCAGCATTTT.

This clone has just a few counts. This rearrangement joins TRBV6-2 or TRBV6-3 to TRBJ1-4, with D unclear. CDR1 is MNHEY, CDR2 SVGEGT, per germline. This CDR3 has 14 amino acids. Trimming cost V 2 bases and J 4 bases, with 8 bases left between them. The CDR3 region is CASSYGLNNEKLFF. The CDR3 bases are TGTGCCAGCAGTTACGGACTGAATAATGAAAAACTGTTTTTT.

The chain uses TRBV11-2 and TRBJ2-1; 9 nucleotides agree with TRBD2. Germline assignment: CDR1 SGHAT and CDR2 FQNNGV. The J segment lost 6 bases and the V segment lost 6 bases, leaving 9 bases of the junction unmatched. The CDR3 runs to 15 residues. The DNA for the CDR3 is TGTGCCAGCAGGACCGGGACTAGCTTTTTCAATGAGCAGTTCTTC. It codes for CASRTGTSFFNEQFF.

The J gene is TRBJ1-5, the V gene TRBV28; no clear D gene. With 3 bases removed from V and 7 bases from J, the gap between germline ends came to 10 bases. The CDR3 contains 13 residues. Germline CDR1 is MDHEN and CDR2 is SYDVKM. CDR3 DNA: TGTGCCAGCAGTTTTGAGTTTACCCAGCCCCAGCATTTT. It encodes CASSFEFTQPQHF.

V is TRBV9 and J is TRBJ2-2; 11 nucleotides align to TRBD2. The CDR3 totals 17 residues. The germline CDR1 and CDR2 sequences are SGDLS and YYNGEE. J was trimmed by 7 bases and V by 0 bases; bases with no gene match: 8. CDR3 protein: CASSVVPSGRTHGELFF. CDR3 nucleotide sequence: TGTGCCAGCAGCGTAGTCCCTAGCGGGAGGACTCACGGGGAGCTGTTTTTT.

This chain connects TRBV9 to TRBJ2-1; D is unresolved. Between the trimmed V and J ends, which lost 0 bases and 1 base, there was a span of 8 bases. The germline CDR1 and CDR2 sequences are SGDLS and YYNGEE. This CDR3 has 15 amino acids. CDR3 loop: CASSVGRISYNEQFF. The CDR3 nucleotides read TGTGCCAGCAGCGTAGGGCGGATATCCTACAATGAGCAGTTCTTC.

J is TRBJ1-3 and V is TRBV15; D unresolved. Looked up from germline, CDR1 is LNHNV and CDR2 is YYDKDF (reference sequence). V was cut by 0 bases and J by 4 bases, with 10 bases left in between. There are 15 residues in the CDR3. The CDR3 reads CATSRDTLSGNTIYF. The DNA of the CDR3 is TGTGCCACCAGCAGAGATACCCTGAGCGGAAACACCATATATTTT.

The gene calls are TRBV7-3 and TRBJ2-2; 7 nucleotides agree with TRBD2. Trimming at V came to 4 bases and at J to 1 base, leaving 3 bases not matched to a gene. Per the germline V gene, CDR1 is SGHTA and CDR2 is FQGTGA. This CDR3 is built from 15 residues. The CDR3 DNA reads TGTGCCAGCAGCTCGCTAGCGGAGAACACCGGGGAGCTGTTTTTT. Amino acid sequence: CASSSLAENTGELFF. The variable domain in full, completed from reference TRBV7-3 and TRBJ2-2, reads GAGVSQTPSNKVTEKGKYVELRCDPISGHTALYWYRQSLGQGPEFLIYFQGTGAADDSGLPNDRFFAVRPEGSVSTLKIQRTERGDSAVYLCASSSLAENTGELFFGEGSRLTVL.

The chain joins TRBV2 to TRBJ2-1, with 13 bases identical to TRBD2. This CDR3 is 13 amino acids long. Germline values: CDR1 SNHLY, CDR2 FYNNEI. Losses at the gene ends were 10 bases for V and 9 bases for J; bases not matched to a gene: 6. The chain's CDR3 is CATTRTSGGEQFF. In nucleotides, the CDR3 is TGTGCCACCACCAGGACTAGCGGGGGTGAGCAGTTCTTC.